This TCR beta chain appears in the sequencing data of a study of cytomegalovirus exposure and HLA in healthy donors. PCR primers comprised 60 Vbeta and 13 Jbeta primers. Assay used: immunoSEQ multiplex PCR; TCRdb lists only in-frame clones, some missing. The sample records about 130,000 clones, around three quarters being singletons. This donor has no recorded CMV serostatus. CDR1 is SEHNR, CDR2 FQNEAQ, per germline (reference sequence). The CDR3 extends over 15 amino acids. Study outcomes and limitations: TCR beta chains numbering more than 150 were designated cytomegalovirus-associated. The productive fraction for most TCR beta V segments was about 87% or about 30% in an earlier analysis.

Comment on this clone: The antigen remains undetermined.

Sequencing was done on a sample of PBMCs. This TCR was sampled from a young man in good health. The chain joins TRBV7-9 to TRBJ2-5, with 7 positions matching TRBD2. The J call is uncertain, as TRBJ2-7 better fits the DNA end. CDR3 DNA sequence: TGTGCCAGCAGTCACAACTTGGCGGGAGAGTACGAGCAGTACTTC. Its translation is CASSHNLAGEYEQYF.